A single T cell receptor (beta chain) is shown here with its context. Its target is unknown. This record comes from a study of cytomegalovirus exposure and HLA in healthy donors. Regarding the study as a whole: Under in vitro conditions, a few CMV-associated chains were confirmed as specific for CMV antigens. Common viral pathogens were later found to be apparently linked to several of the most significant clusters.

The CDR3 extends over 15 amino acids. The V gene lost 4 bases and the J gene lost 4 bases, with 17 bases spanning the gap. Germline lookup yields CDR1 SGHRS and CDR2 YFSETQ. The PCR had 60 Vbeta and 13 Jbeta primers. The method was immunoSEQ multiplex PCR; TCRdb's version includes in-frame clones alone and lacks a portion of them. The data hold around 300,000 clones, with 80% to 90% observed a single time. The clonotype comes from a woman aged 18-35 years in good health and CMV-seronegative. Material for sequencing was PBMCs. The chain is built from TRBV5-1 and TRBJ1-1, with D perhaps matching TRBD1 (6 bases). CDR3 nucleotide sequence: TGCGCCAGCAGCCCCTGGGACACCGACGGCACTGAAGCTTTCTTT. Translation gives CASSPWDTDGTEAFF. Filled out from reference TRBV5-1 and TRBJ1-1, the complete variable domain reads KAGVTQTPRYLIKTRGQQVTLSCSPISGHRSVSWYQQTPGQGLQFLFEYFSETQRNKGNFPGRFSGRQFSNSRSEMNVSTLELGDSALYLCASSPWDTDGTEAFFGQGTRLTVV.